The 5 T cell receptor beta chains below come from one sample, sequenced in a study of blood T cell repertoires in COVID-19. The protocol was immunoSEQ multiplex PCR, while the TCRdb copy is restricted to in-frame clones and leaves out a portion. The sample has 190,000 or so clones; around 87% are singletons. Material for sequencing was peripheral blood. The receptors here all came from a middle-aged man with active or convalescent COVID-19.

V and J are TRBV7-8 and TRBJ1-5, with TRBD1 matching over 10 bases. The germline CDR1 and CDR2 sequences are SGHVS and FQNEAQ. Germline trimming cut 0 bases from V and 1 base from J; bases unmatched to any gene: 0. The CDR3 consists of 16 residues. This CDR3 is CASSLAGQGSNQPQHF. The CDR3 nucleotides read TGTGCCAGCAGCTTAGCGGGACAGGGGAGCAATCAGCCCCAGCATTTT.

The chain recombines TRBV5-8 with TRBJ1-5; D gene uncertain. CDR3 length: 15 amino acids. Germline assignment: CDR1 SGHTS and CDR2 YDEGEE. V dropped 1 base and J dropped 3 bases, with 11 bases sitting between them. Written as DNA, the CDR3 is TGTGCCAGCAGCTTGTATGAGTTTGCCAATCAGCCCCAGCATTTT. Protein: CASSLYEFANQPQHF.

The J gene is TRBJ2-3, the V gene TRBV5-6, with 15 bases identical to TRBD2. The trim removed 5 bases at V and 0 bases at J, leaving 4 bases unmatched. Per the germline V gene, CDR1 is SGHDT and CDR2 is YYEEEE. The CDR3 is 17 residues long. In nucleotides, the CDR3 is TGTGCCAGCAGTTGGGGACTAGCGGGGGGTAGCACAGATACGCAGTATTTT. The encoded protein is CASSWGLAGGSTDTQYF.

The V call is TRBV6-5, the J call TRBJ2-5, with D unclear. Germline CDR1 reads MNHEY; CDR2 reads SVGAGI. This CDR3 spans 15 amino acids. Between the trimmed V and J ends, which lost 8 bases and 1 base, there was a span of 17 bases. The CDR3 protein is CASSTRRGLQETQYF. The CDR3 DNA reads as TGTGCCAGCTCCACAAGGAGAGGCCTCCAAGAGACCCAGTACTTC.

DNA for the CDR3: TGTGCCAGCAGCCCCGGGACAGGGGGCATGTACGAGCAGTACTTC. This translates into CASSPGTGGMYEQYF. The chain joins TRBV7-2 to TRBJ2-7; 12 bases agree with TRBD1. The germline CDR1 and CDR2 sequences are SGHTA and FQGNSA. The CDR3 covers 15 residues. With V trimmed by 5 bases and J by 4 bases, 6 bases remained unmatched.